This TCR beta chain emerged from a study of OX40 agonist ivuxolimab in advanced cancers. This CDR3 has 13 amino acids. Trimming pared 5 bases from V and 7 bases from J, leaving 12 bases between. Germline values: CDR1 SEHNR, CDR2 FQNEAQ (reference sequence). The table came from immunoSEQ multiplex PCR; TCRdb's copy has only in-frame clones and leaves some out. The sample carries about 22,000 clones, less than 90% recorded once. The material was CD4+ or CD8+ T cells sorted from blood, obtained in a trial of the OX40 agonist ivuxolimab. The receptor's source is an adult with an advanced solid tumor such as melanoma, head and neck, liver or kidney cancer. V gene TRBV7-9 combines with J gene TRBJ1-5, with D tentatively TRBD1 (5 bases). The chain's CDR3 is CASSLGGPQPQHF. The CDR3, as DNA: TGTGCCAGCAGCCTCGGGGGTCCACAGCCCCAGCATTTT.